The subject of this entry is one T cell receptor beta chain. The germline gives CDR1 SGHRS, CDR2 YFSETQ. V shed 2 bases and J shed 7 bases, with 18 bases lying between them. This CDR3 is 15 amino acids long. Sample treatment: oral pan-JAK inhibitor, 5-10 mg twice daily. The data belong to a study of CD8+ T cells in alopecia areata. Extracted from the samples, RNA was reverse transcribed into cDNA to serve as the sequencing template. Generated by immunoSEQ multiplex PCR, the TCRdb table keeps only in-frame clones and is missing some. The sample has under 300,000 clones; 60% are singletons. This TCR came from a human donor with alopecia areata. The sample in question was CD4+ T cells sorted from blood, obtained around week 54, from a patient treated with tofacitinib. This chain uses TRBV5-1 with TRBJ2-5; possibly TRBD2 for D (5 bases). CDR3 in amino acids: CASSFYGGGLGTQYF. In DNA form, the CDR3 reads TGCGCCAGCAGCTTCTACGGCGGAGGTCTAGGGACCCAGTACTTC.